The source of this TCR beta chain is a study of shared clonotypes between healthy human individuals. Data came from immunoSEQ multiplex PCR; TCRdb stores just in-frame clones and leaves some out. The table shows about 2.3 million clones, with around 93% occurring only once. The germline V and J ends were trimmed by 5 bases and 4 bases, with 12 bases remaining between them. The CDR3 is 14 residues long. Per germline, CDR1 MDHEN and CDR2 SYDVKM. The rearrangement joins TRBV28 to TRBJ1-5; the D is unclear. The sample comprised naive CD4+ T cells from PBMCs. The subset was: CD45RA+ positively selected. The sequence was obtained from a man between 18 and 29 years old in good health. Some clones in this sample may be carry-over from other donors' samples. CDR3 sequence (DNA): TGTGCCAGCAGTGTCTACAGTGAGAATCAGCCCCAGCATTTT. Encoded protein: CASSVYSENQPQHF.